Below are 31 T cell receptor beta chains sequenced from a single sample in a study of blood T cell repertoires in COVID-19. The protocol was immunoSEQ multiplex PCR, while the TCRdb copy is restricted to in-frame clones and leaves out a portion. This table has a few hundred thousand clones, roughly 92% appearing once. The specimen sequenced was PBMCs or T cells enriched from blood (not recorded which). Every receptor here comes from a woman aged 35 to 49 who had been exposed to COVID-19.

This chain joins TRBV6-5 and TRBJ1-1; D may be TRBD1 (6 bases). CDR1 and CDR2 from the germline V gene are MNHEY and SVGAGI. Trimming removed 8 bases at V and 1 base at J, with 14 bases between. CDR3 length: 14 amino acids. The CDR3 region has the DNA TGTGCCAGCCTTGCCGGACAGAGGAACACTGAAGCTTTCTTT. It is translated as CASLAGQRNTEAFF.

This clone showed up just a few times. V and J are TRBV9 and TRBJ1-1, with a weak D call TRBD1 (5 bases). This CDR3 is 17 amino acids long. The V end lost 3 bases, the J end lost 0 bases, and 18 bases lay between the germline ends. Germline CDR1 and CDR2: SGDLS and YYNGEE. The CDR3 bases are TGTGCCAGCAGCGATAGAGATAGGGGCCTTATGAACACTGAAGCTTTCTTT. This codes for CASSDRDRGLMNTEAFF.

This chain connects TRBV27 to TRBJ1-2; 8 bases agree with TRBD1. The CDR3 sequence is 16 residues long. Germline-derived CDR1 and CDR2 are MNHEY and SMNVEV (reference sequence). V lost 3 bases to trimming and J lost 2 bases; unmatched junction nucleotides: 8. The CDR3 spells CASSFVPGTGNYGYTF. The CDR3 nucleotides are TGTGCCAGCAGTTTCGTCCCCGGGACAGGCAACTATGGCTACACCTTC.

The genes are TRBV10-1 and TRBJ2-7; the D is unclear. V dropped 2 bases and J dropped 1 base, with 6 bases sitting between them. Germline V gives CDR1 WNHNN, CDR2 SYGVQD (reference sequence). The CDR3 consists of 13 residues. CDR3 sequence: CASSETRSYEQYF. CDR3 bases: TGCGCCAGCAGTGAGACACGTTCCTACGAGCAGTACTTC.

The chain carries TRBV29-1 and TRBJ1-2; a possible D gene is TRBD1 (5 bases). The CDR3 is 12 residues long. The germline gives CDR1 SQVTM, CDR2 ANQGSEA. V lost 7 bases to trimming and J lost 7 bases, with 16 bases between them. CDR3: CSATGGGGGYTF. The CDR3 region has the DNA TGCAGCGCCACCGGGGGAGGTGGTGGCTACACCTTC.

The chain carries TRBV2 and TRBJ2-1; TRBD2 matches at 10 bases. The CDR3 has 15 residues. Germline V gene sequence: CDR1 SNHLY, CDR2 FYNNEI. After removal of 5 bases from V and 0 bases from J, the junction contained 1 base not matched to a gene. The CDR3 region is CASSSGRGSYNEQFF. As DNA, the CDR3 is TGTGCCAGCAGTAGCGGGAGGGGCTCCTACAATGAGCAGTTCTTC.

This sequence joins TRBV29-1 and TRBJ2-7; D might be TRBD2 (7 bases). Trimming cost V 3 bases and J 0 bases, with 18 bases left between them. This CDR3 is built from 16 residues. In germline, CDR1 is SQVTM, CDR2 ANQGSEA. CDR3 amino acids: CSVEGGAGHASYEQYF. CDR3 in DNA: TGCAGCGTTGAGGGGGGGGCAGGTCATGCCTCCTACGAGCAGTACTTC.

This sequence joins TRBV7-3 and TRBJ2-3; weak D call: TRBD2 (6 bases). The germline CDR1 and CDR2 sequences are SGHTA and FQGTGA. This CDR3 is built from 14 residues. V was trimmed by 4 bases and J by 6 bases, leaving 14 bases between them. CDR3 region: CASSSGTLADTQYF. Written as DNA, the CDR3 is TGTGCCAGCAGCTCCGGGACTTTGGCGGATACGCAGTATTTT.

The J gene is TRBJ2-1, the V gene TRBV6-6, with TRBD2 matching over 12 bases. From germline, CDR1 is MNHNY and CDR2 SVGAGI (reference sequence). J was trimmed by 4 bases and V by 6 bases; bases with no gene match: 22. The CDR3 is made up of 21 amino acids. CDR3 loop: CASSSRNLGQLGLAGYNEQFF. For the CDR3, the DNA is TGTGCCAGCAGCTCACGAAATCTAGGACAGTTGGGACTAGCGGGTTACAATGAGCAGTTCTTC.

This rearrangement joins TRBV13 to TRBJ2-7; 12 bases are shared with TRBD2. CDR1 is PRHDT and CDR2 is FYEKMQ in the germline V gene (reference sequence). The CDR3 is made up of 16 amino acids. Trimming removed 4 bases from V and 4 bases from J; junction bases left unmatched: 8. In DNA, the CDR3 is TGTGCCAGCAGCTCCTCGACTAGCGGGAGTTCATACGAGCAGTACTTC. Amino acids: CASSSSTSGSSYEQYF.

In its sample, this clone was seen once. This chain uses TRBV30 with TRBJ1-2; perhaps TRBD1 as D (5 bases). The CDR3 covers 14 residues. Germline-derived CDR1 and CDR2 are GTSNPN and SVGIG (reference sequence). Trimming took 2 bases from V and 1 from J, leaving 11 bases between them. The CDR3 region is CAWSPRGVNYGYTF. CDR3 coding DNA: TGTGCCTGGAGTCCCCGGGGGGTTAACTATGGCTACACCTTC. The full variable domain, with the rest looked up from reference TRBV30 and TRBJ1-2, is SQTIHQWPATLVQPVGSPLSLECTVEGTSNPNLYWYRQAAGRGLQLLFYSVGIGQISSEVPQNLSASRPQDRQFILSSKKLLLSDSGFYLCAWSPRGVNYGYTFGSGTRLTVV.

The chain links TRBV24-1 to TRBJ2-7; tentative D call: TRBD1 (5 bases). Trimming cost V 5 bases and J 4 bases, with 17 bases left between them. Germline V CDR1 and CDR2: KGHDR, SFDVKD. The CDR3 totals 15 residues. The CDR3 reads CATSAISRVLYEQYF. The DNA of the CDR3 is TGTGCCACCAGTGCTATATCCAGGGTCCTATACGAGCAGTACTTC.

The chain recombines TRBV20-1 with TRBJ2-3; 9 bases are a match to TRBD2. The CDR3 is 16 amino acids. The J segment lost 5 bases and the V segment lost 3 bases, leaving 12 bases of the junction unmatched. Germline V gives CDR1 DFQATT, CDR2 SNEGSKA (reference sequence). CDR3 protein: CSASGAGAGGLDTQYF. The CDR3 DNA reads as TGCAGTGCTAGTGGGGCAGGAGCGGGGGGTTTAGATACGCAGTATTTT.

The chain has TRBV29-1 and TRBJ2-1; 10 bases line up with TRBD2. CDR1 SQVTM and CDR2 ANQGSEA come from the germline V gene. The CDR3 consists of 13 residues. V shed 4 bases and J 6 bases; nucleotides not matched to a gene: 3. CDR3 amino acids: CSVVASGSNEQFF. The CDR3 DNA reads TGCAGCGTTGTGGCTAGCGGGAGCAATGAGCAGTTCTTC.

This clone was seen a single time. This rearrangement joins TRBV19 to TRBJ1-6; 12 nucleotides align to TRBD1. Germline assignment: CDR1 LNHDA and CDR2 SQIVND (reference sequence). The CDR3 is 15 residues long. Trimming at V came to 5 bases and at J to 9 bases, leaving 5 bases not matched to a gene. CDR3 sequence: CASSQGTGGPSPLHF. In DNA, the CDR3 is TGTGCCAGTAGTCAAGGGACAGGGGGCCCTTCACCCCTCCACTTT.

The J gene is TRBJ2-2, the V gene TRBV2, with 7 nucleotides matching TRBD1. J lost 11 bases, V lost 3 bases, and 9 bases had no gene match. Germline CDR1 is SNHLY and CDR2 is FYNNEI. This CDR3 comprises 14 residues. Written as DNA, the CDR3 is TGTGCCAGCAGTGACACGACAGGGTCAGAAGAGCTGTTTTTT. It yields the protein CASSDTTGSEELFF. The whole variable domain, filled in from reference TRBV2 and TRBJ2-2, reads EPEVTQTPSHQVTQMGQEVILRCVPISNHLYFYWYRQILGQKVEFLVSFYNNEISEKSEIFDDQFSVERPDGSNFTLKIRSTKLEDSAMYFCASSDTTGSEELFFGEGSRLTVL.

This clone occurred once. The rearrangement uses TRBV6-2 or TRBV6-3 and TRBJ1-1; 7 bases are shared with TRBD1. Germline CDR1 MNHEY, CDR2 SVGEGT. The CDR3 extends over 19 amino acids. V lost 3 bases to trimming and J lost 0 bases; unmatched junction nucleotides: 16. CDR3 sequence (DNA): TGTGCCAGCAGTTATGGACATGGGCGGCAGACAGGGATGAACACTGAAGCTTTCTTT. It yields the protein CASSYGHGRQTGMNTEAFF.

J is TRBJ2-1 and V is TRBV5-4, with a weak D call TRBD2 (6 bases). Deletions cut 4 bases from V and 0 bases from J, with 11 bases between. Germline V gene lookup returns CDR1 SGHNT and CDR2 YYREEE (reference sequence). This CDR3 is 15 amino acids long. The CDR3 region is CASSPRGSSYNEQFF. In DNA, the CDR3 is TGTGCCAGCAGCCCCCGGGGGAGCTCCTACAATGAGCAGTTCTTC. The full variable domain, completed using reference TRBV5-4 and TRBJ2-1, is ETGVTQSPTHLIKTRGQQVTLRCSSQSGHNTVSWYQQALGQGPQFIFQYYREEENGRGNFPPRFSGLQFPNYSSELNVNALELDDSALYLCASSPRGSSYNEQFFGPGTRLTVL.

This clone was detected only a few times. For the CDR3, the DNA is TGTGCCAGCAGCTTAGTTAGGACTAGCGGAACTACAGATACGCAGTATTTT. Translating it yields CASSLVRTSGTTDTQYF. The chain combines TRBV7-9 with TRBJ2-3; TRBD2 matches 10 bases. Germline values: CDR1 SEHNR, CDR2 FQNEAQ (reference sequence). Germline trimming cut 1 base from V and 3 bases from J; bases unmatched to any gene: 7. This CDR3 region has 17 residues.

CDR3: CASSSGLRQETQYF. The CDR3 DNA reads as TGTGCCAGCAGCTCGGGACTGCGACAAGAGACCCAGTACTTC. The gene calls are TRBV13 and TRBJ2-5, with D perhaps matching TRBD2 (6 bases). This CDR3 spans 14 amino acids. The germline gives CDR1 PRHDT, CDR2 FYEKMQ (reference sequence). The ends were cut back, 4 bases at V and 2 bases at J, with 11 bases in the middle.

The chain couples TRBV7-9 to TRBJ1-5; D is perhaps TRBD1 (5 bases). The V gene's germline CDR1 is SEHNR and CDR2 FQNEAQ (reference sequence). V lost 5 bases and J lost 6, with 17 bases in between. The CDR3 loop spans 15 amino acids. This CDR3 is CASSPDGGMGQPQHF. CDR3 nucleotides: TGTGCCAGCAGCCCGGATGGGGGGATGGGTCAGCCCCAGCATTTT.

The J gene is TRBJ1-5, the V gene TRBV6-5; 8 nucleotides match TRBD1. This CDR3 has 14 residues. V gave up 6 bases and J gave up 3 bases; unmatched junction bases: 4. The V gene's germline CDR1 is MNHEY and CDR2 SVGAGI. The CDR3 DNA reads TGTGCCAGCAGACTCAGGGGGCACAATCAGCCCCAGCATTTT. Translation gives CASRLRGHNQPQHF.

V and J are TRBV21-1 and TRBJ1-2; the table names TRBD1, a call not compared with the DNA. TRBV21-1 corresponds to a pseudogene. The CDR3 contains 12 residues. Here the CDR3 reads CASSKTGGGYTF. In DNA, the CDR3 is TGTGCCAGCAGCAAGACAGGGGGTGGCTACACCTTC.

The V call is TRBV29-1, the J call TRBJ2-1, with 10 nucleotides matching TRBD2. V lost 4 bases to trimming and J lost 6 bases; unmatched junction nucleotides: 6. This CDR3 has 14 amino acids. CDR1 is SQVTM, CDR2 ANQGSEA, per germline. The CDR3 is CSVASGGAPNEQFF. In DNA form, the CDR3 reads TGCAGCGTTGCCAGCGGGGGGGCCCCCAATGAGCAGTTCTTC.

The V gene is TRBV18, the J gene TRBJ2-3; 12 bases map to TRBD2. J lost 1 base, V lost 5 bases, and 4 bases had no gene match. There are 16 residues in the CDR3. Looked up from germline, CDR1 is KGHSH and CDR2 is LQKENI. CDR3 sequence: CASSLLAGGRTDTQYF. For the CDR3, the DNA is TGTGCCAGCTCATTGCTAGCGGGGGGGCGCACAGATACGCAGTATTTT.

The chain is built from TRBV5-6 and TRBJ1-6; 7 bases align to TRBD1. Per germline, CDR1 SGHDT and CDR2 YYEEEE. The CDR3 totals 18 residues. After removal of 3 bases from V and 0 bases from J, the junction contained 9 bases not matched to a gene. The CDR3 nucleotides are TGTGCCAGCAGCTCTACCGACAGGGAAAGCTCCTATAATTCACCCCTCCACTTT. Protein product: CASSSTDRESSYNSPLHF.

The chain couples TRBV11-3 to TRBJ1-6; D unclear. The CDR3 length is 14 residues. V dropped 2 bases and J dropped 7 bases, with 9 bases sitting between them. Germline V gives CDR1 SGHNT, CDR2 YENEEA. The CDR3 region has the DNA TGTGCCAGCAGCTTAAGAGGGAACAATTCACCCCTCCACTTT. This encodes CASSLRGNNSPLHF.

The rearrangement links TRBV18 to TRBJ2-2; no reliable D call. The V gene's germline CDR1 is KGHSH and CDR2 LQKENI. CDR3 length: 18 residues. Trimming cost V 1 base and J 0 bases, with 15 bases left between them. In nucleotides, the CDR3 is TGTGCCAGCTCACCACACCCAAGCGACCCCGCGAACACCGGGGAGCTGTTTTTT. This sequence encodes CASSPHPSDPANTGELFF.

The chain combines TRBV18 with TRBJ1-1; no clear D gene. V was clipped by 6 bases and J by 8 bases, with 16 bases between them. Germline lookup yields CDR1 KGHSH and CDR2 LQKENI. The CDR3 runs to 13 residues. CDR3 bases: TGTGCCAGCTCCCGCGGTCCCAGCCGAGAAGCTTTCTTT. The encoded protein is CASSRGPSREAFF. Full variable domain (missing parts from reference TRBV18 and TRBJ1-1): NAGVMQNPRHLVRRRGQEARLRCSPMKGHSHVYWYRQLPEEGLKFMVYLQKENIIDESGMPKERFSAEFPKEGPSILRIQQVVRGDSAAYFCASSRGPSREAFFGQGTRLTVV.

In DNA form, the CDR3 reads TGTGCCAGTTACGACAGGGGGTCGGGCGAGCAGTACTTC. Translating gives CASYDRGSGEQYF. The gene calls are TRBV19 and TRBJ2-7, with 9 bases lining up with TRBD1. This CDR3 is 13 amino acids long. The germline V gene has CDR1 LNHDA and CDR2 SQIVND (reference sequence). The V gene end was trimmed by 8 bases and the J gene end by 6 bases; junction bases not matched to a gene: 8.

The genes are TRBV11-1 and TRBJ2-7; D is unclear. Trimming pared 5 bases from V and 2 bases from J, leaving 13 bases between. In germline, CDR1 is SGHAT, CDR2 FQDESV (reference sequence). This CDR3 is 14 amino acids long. DNA for the CDR3: TGTGCCAGCAGCCCCCGAAGAGCCCCCTACGAGCAGTACTTC. Translated: CASSPRRAPYEQYF.